A selection of T cell receptor beta chains follows, all from one sample in a study of T cell changes during pregnancy in multiple sclerosis. The assay was immunoSEQ multiplex PCR, and TCRdb's table has in-frame clones only and misses some. The sample has tens of thousands of clones; roughly 89% are singletons. The sample in question was peripheral blood, obtained in the second trimester of pregnancy. The receptor set was obtained from a female donor with multiple sclerosis, enrolled in a pregnancy study. Each CDR3 is given with its conserved first and last residue. A D gene is named only where the DNA matches it firmly. Rows may omit the clone size; those that give it use once, few, many or a size class.

abundance	v_gene	j_gene	d_gene	CDR3aa	CDR3nt
.	TRBV7-9	TRBJ2-7	.	CASRKRGGDYEQYF	TGTGCCAGCAGGAAAAGAGGCGGGGACTACGAGCAGTACTTC
.	TRBV28	TRBJ2-1	TRBD1	CASSLTGHEQFF	TGTGCCAGCAGCCTGACAGGGCATGAGCAGTTCTTC
.	TRBV5-7	TRBJ2-1	.	CASSPILEFF	TGTGCCAGCAGCCCGATACTAGAGTTCTTC
.	TRBV7-3	TRBJ2-3	TRBD1	CASNAGGWADTQYF	TGTGCCAGCAACGCAGGGGGCTGGGCAGATACGCAGTATTTT
once	TRBV5-1	TRBJ2-5	TRBD2	CASSSPTSGGLGETQYF	TGCGCCAGCAGCTCACCGACTAGCGGGGGCCTAGGGGAGACCCAGTACTTC
.	TRBV7-9	TRBJ2-2	.	CASADAATSRGTGELFF	TGTGCCAGCGCCGACGCGGCCACTTCCCGGGGCACCGGGGAGCTGTTTTTT
once	TRBV6-6	TRBJ1-5	TRBD1	CASSTGQPYLSQHF	TGTGCCAGCAGTACGGGACAGCCTTACCTCTCCCAGCATTTT
.	TRBV27	TRBJ2-5	TRBD2	CASSFSGSARETQYF	TGTGCCAGCAGTTTTAGCGGGAGCGCCCGAGAGACCCAGTACTTC
.	TRBV28	TRBJ2-2	TRBD2	CASSLTSGGTGELFF	TGTGCCAGCAGCTTGACTAGCGGGGGCACCGGGGAGCTGTTTTTT
.	TRBV30	TRBJ2-6	.	CAWSVGGAARSGANVLTF	TGTGCCTGGAGTGTTGGAGGAGCGGCACGCTCTGGGGCCAACGTCCTGACTTTC
once	TRBV5-8	TRBJ1-3	.	CASSLGRRSGNTIYF	TGTGCCAGCAGCTTGGGCAGGAGGTCGGGAAACACCATATATTTT
.	TRBV28	TRBJ1-5	.	CASSLLPGPKNQPQHF	TGTGCCAGCAGTTTATTGCCAGGGCCGAAGAATCAGCCCCAGCATTTT
.	TRBV7-2	TRBJ1-1	.	CASSPRRGTEAFF	TGTGCCAGCAGCCCACGGAGGGGCACTGAAGCTTTCTTT
.	TRBV6-6	TRBJ1-2	.	CASTAGSTYGYTF	TGTGCCAGCACCGCGGGATCAACCTATGGCTACACCTTC
.	TRBV11-3	TRBJ2-7	TRBD1	CASSLEQGASEQYF	TGTGCCAGCAGCTTAGAACAGGGGGCTTCCGAGCAGTACTTC
.	TRBV4-3	TRBJ1-6	.	CASSQEDSYSPLHF	TGCGCCAGCAGCCAAGAGGACAGCTATTCACCCCTCCACTTT
.	TRBV18	TRBJ1-2	.	CASSPGQNYGYTF	TGTGCCAGCTCACCAGGACAGAACTATGGCTACACCTTC
.	TRBV7-2	TRBJ1-1	.	CASSLVEVPVSEAFF	TGTGCCAGCAGCTTAGTTGAGGTCCCGGTCAGTGAAGCTTTCTTT
.	TRBV28	TRBJ1-2	.	CASSQGLRGYTF	TGTGCCAGCAGTCAGGGGTTGCGGGGCTACACCTTC
.	TRBV13	TRBJ2-2	TRBD1	CASRTGGNTGELFF	TGTGCCAGCAGAACAGGGGGAAACACCGGGGAGCTGTTTTTT
.	TRBV7-9	TRBJ2-3	TRBD2	CASSPVGGLAASGTDTQYF	TGTGCCAGCAGCCCAGTAGGTGGACTAGCGGCATCTGGCACAGATACGCAGTATTTT
.	TRBV11-3	TRBJ2-7	.	CASSPSDNYHEQYF	TGTGCCAGCAGCCCGTCGGACAATTACCACGAGCAGTACTTC
.	TRBV7-3	TRBJ1-2	TRBD1	CASSLGGTGRFDGYTF	TGTGCCAGCAGCTTAGGGGGGACAGGAAGATTCGATGGCTACACCTTC
once	TRBV15	TRBJ2-3	.	CATSRDPGTDTQYF	TGTGCCACCAGCAGAGATCCAGGCACAGATACGCAGTATTTT
few	TRBV28	TRBJ1-5	.	CASRQLNQPQHF	TGTGCCAGCAGACAGTTAAATCAGCCCCAGCATTTT
once	TRBV6-5	TRBJ1-6	.	CASSYSKSSYNSPLHF	TGTGCCAGCAGTTACTCGAAGAGCTCCTATAATTCACCCCTCCACTTT
.	TRBV6-5	TRBJ1-1	.	CASSYEGTEAFF	TGTGCCAGCAGTTATGAGGGAACTGAAGCTTTCTTT
.	TRBV2	TRBJ2-2	.	CASSLRGTGELFF	TGTGCCAGCAGTCTCAGGGGCACCGGGGAGCTGTTTTTT
.	TRBV27	TRBJ2-3	TRBD2	CASSFRSGLAVPRSTDTQYF	TGTGCCAGCAGTTTTCGATCGGGACTAGCGGTCCCCCGTAGCACAGATACGCAGTATTTT
.	TRBV19	TRBJ2-7	TRBD1	CASRKSGQGNYEQYF	TGTGCCAGTAGGAAATCAGGACAGGGGAACTACGAGCAGTACTTC
.	TRBV7-4	TRBJ2-3	TRBD2	CASSLARREREGADTQYF	TGTGCCAGCAGCTTAGCCCGCCGGGAGCGGGAGGGTGCAGATACGCAGTATTTT
.	TRBV7-2	TRBJ2-3	.	CASSLVPGNPSDTQYF	TGTGCCAGCAGCTTAGTACCGGGGAACCCTTCAGATACGCAGTATTTT
.	TRBV5-1	TRBJ2-3	TRBD2	CASSPGGAWGGKDTQYF	TGCGCCAGCAGCCCCGGGGGGGCGTGGGGGGGCAAAGATACGCAGTATTTT
.	TRBV12-5	TRBJ1-2	.	CASGTGRALDLNYGYTF	TGTGCTAGTGGTACCGGGCGGGCCCTCGATCTTAACTATGGCTACACCTTC
.	TRBV5-3	TRBJ2-1	TRBD2	CARSSSLADNEQFF	TGTGCCAGAAGTTCATCACTAGCGGACAATGAGCAGTTCTTC
once	TRBV5-1	TRBJ1-2	TRBD1	CASSTPDRDINYGYTF	TGCGCCAGCAGCACCCCTGACAGGGACATTAACTATGGCTACACCTTC
.	TRBV1	TRBJ2-1	.	CTSSPQRDRTEQFF	TGCACCAGCAGCCCTCAAAGGGACAGGACTGAGCAGTTCTTC
.	TRBV19	TRBJ2-3	.	CASRGHRTYTDTQYF	TGTGCCAGTAGGGGACACAGGACCTACACAGATACGCAGTATTTT
.	TRBV27	TRBJ2-3	.	CASSLLGGPDTQYF	TGTGCCAGCAGTTTACTTGGCGGGCCTGATACGCAGTATTTT
.	TRBV25-1	TRBJ1-2	.	CASRTSGQYGYTF	TGTGCCAGCAGAACAAGTGGACAGTATGGCTACACCTTC
once	TRBV19	TRBJ1-1	TRBD1	CASRPRDRGVGTEAFF	TGTGCCAGTAGACCCCGGGACAGGGGAGTTGGCACTGAAGCTTTCTTT
.	TRBV2	TRBJ1-6	TRBD1	CASSNRGLNSPLHF	TGTGCCAGCAGCAACAGGGGGCTTAATTCACCCCTCCACTTT
.	TRBV9	TRBJ2-2	TRBD2	CASSVQTGTSGKAGELFF	TGTGCCAGCAGCGTCCAAACTGGGACTAGCGGGAAAGCCGGGGAGCTGTTTTTT
.	TRBV18	TRBJ2-5	TRBD2	CASSPGRTSGSGETQYF	TGTGCCAGCTCACCTGGGCGGACTAGCGGGAGTGGCGAGACCCAGTACTTC
.	TRBV28	TRBJ1-2	.	CASSKQGGPYGYTF	TGTGCCAGCAGTAAACAGGGTGGGCCCTATGGCTACACCTTC
few	TRBV19	TRBJ1-2	.	CASSMQRGGGYTF	TGTGCCAGTAGTATGCAGCGTGGGGGCGGCTACACCTTC
.	TRBV11-3	TRBJ2-1	TRBD2	CASSLAGSSYNEQFF	TGTGCCAGCAGCCTAGCGGGATCCTCCTACAATGAGCAGTTCTTC
.	TRBV11-2	TRBJ1-1	.	CASGVRGEAFF	TGTGCCAGCGGGGTACGGGGTGAAGCTTTCTTT
.	TRBV6-4	TRBJ2-1	TRBD2	CASSDKAGGYNEQFF	TGTGCCAGCAGTGATAAGGCGGGGGGCTACAATGAGCAGTTCTTC
.	TRBV9	TRBJ2-7	TRBD2	CASSAGSGHSYEQYF	TGTGCCAGCAGCGCTGGTAGCGGGCACTCCTACGAGCAGTACTTC
.	TRBV12-5	TRBJ1-2	.	CASGLGGGEELKAYGYTF	TGTGCTAGTGGTTTGGGAGGGGGGGAAGAACTTAAAGCCTATGGCTACACCTTC